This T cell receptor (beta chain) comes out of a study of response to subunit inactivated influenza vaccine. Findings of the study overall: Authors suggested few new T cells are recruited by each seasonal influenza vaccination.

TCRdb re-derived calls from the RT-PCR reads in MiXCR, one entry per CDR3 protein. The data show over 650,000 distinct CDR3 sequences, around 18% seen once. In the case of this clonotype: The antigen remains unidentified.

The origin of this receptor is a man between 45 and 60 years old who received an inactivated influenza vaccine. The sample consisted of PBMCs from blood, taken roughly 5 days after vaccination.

Here the CDR3 reads CASSTPRGGKETQYF. For the CDR3, the DNA is TGTGCCAGCAGCACCCCGCGGGGAGGGAAAGAGACCCAGTACTTC. The chain is built from TRBV28 and TRBJ2-5, with 7 positions matching TRBD2. This CDR3 has 15 amino acids. CDR1 and CDR2 (germline): MDHEN, SYDVKM. With V trimmed by 6 bases and J by 3 bases, 10 bases remained unmatched.